The rows below give T cell receptor beta chains drawn from one sample of a study of Ad26.COV2.S vaccination and SARS-CoV-2 variants. Assay used: immunoSEQ multiplex PCR; TCRdb lists only in-frame clones, some missing. This sample has about 680,000 clones; 89% occur once, and the top ten carry about 1.5%. This sample comprised peripheral blood, obtained in a trial of Ad26.COV2.S vaccine versus placebo. These TCRs come from a person aged 18-65 years who received the Ad26.COV2.S COVID-19 vaccine or a placebo. The CDR3 runs from the conserved cysteine through the conserved F or W. D genes are given only for firm matches. Part of the rows lack a size; the others show once, few, many or a class for expanded clones.

>once|TRBJ2-6|-|TRBV6-2/TRBV6-3
CASSRSTGLSGANVLTF
TGTGCCAGCAGTCGTTCGACAGGACTCTCTGGGGCCAACGTCCTGACTTTC
>-|TRBJ1-3|TRBD1|TRBV18
CASSPDRVPGNTIYF
TGTGCCAGCTCACCGGACAGGGTGCCTGGAAACACCATATATTTT
>-|TRBJ2-2|TRBD2|TRBV6-5
CASSRGGGELFF
TGTGCCAGCAGTCGGGGGGGCGGGGAGCTGTTTTTT
>once|TRBJ2-1|TRBD1|TRBV7-9
CASSSSGTGGDLDEQFF
TGTGCCAGCAGTTCCTCCGGGACAGGGGGCGACTTGGACGAGCAGTTCTTC
>-|TRBJ1-1|-|TRBV5-1
CASSLREGAEAFF
TGCGCCAGCAGCTTAAGAGAAGGGGCTGAAGCTTTCTTT
>many|TRBJ2-5|-|TRBV5-1
CASSLEETQYF
TGCGCCAGCAGCTTGGAAGAGACCCAGTACTTC
>once|TRBJ2-7|-|TRBV11-2
CASSSPLLDDRGEQYF
TGTGCCAGCAGCTCCCCGCTGTTGGATGATCGGGGCGAGCAGTACTTC
>-|TRBJ1-1|-|TRBV11-2
CASSSGMNTEAFF
TGTGCCAGCAGCTCCGGTATGAACACTGAAGCTTTCTTT
>-|TRBJ1-2|-|TRBV6-5
CASTAGLNYGYTF
TGTGCCAGCACGGCAGGTCTAAACTATGGCTACACCTTC
>-|TRBJ2-1|TRBD2|TRBV7-9
CASSLRTSGRGEQFF
TGTGCCAGCAGCCTGAGGACTAGCGGGAGGGGGGAGCAGTTCTTC
>-|TRBJ2-3|TRBD2|TRBV4-3
CASSQEVRTSGGSNTQYF
TGCGCCAGCAGCCAAGAGGTCCGGACTAGCGGGGGGTCAAATACGCAGTATTTT
>few|TRBJ1-5|-|TRBV19
CASSLPGNQPQHF
TGTGCCAGTAGTCTGCCAGGGAATCAGCCCCAGCATTTT
>once|TRBJ1-1|TRBD1|TRBV30
CAWSVPFRGRNTEAFF
TGTGCCTGGAGTGTACCCTTCAGGGGGCGGAACACTGAAGCTTTCTTT
>-|TRBJ1-3|-|TRBV30
CAWRPRGNTIYF
TGTGCCTGGAGACCTCGGGGAAACACCATATATTTT
>-|TRBJ2-1|TRBD2|TRBV2
CASSDEREGPGGQFF
TGTGCCAGCAGTGATGAGCGGGAGGGCCCGGGGGGGCAGTTCTTC
>-|TRBJ2-7|-|TRBV12-3/TRBV12-4
CASSLGGEQYF
TGTGCCAGCAGTTTGGGAGGTGAGCAGTACTTC
>-|TRBJ2-3|-|TRBV6-5
CASTPENPTDTQYF
TGTGCCAGCACCCCCGAAAACCCCACAGATACGCAGTATTTT
>-|TRBJ2-6|TRBD1|TRBV30
CAWSAGTGMSGANVLTF
TGTGCCTGGAGTGCCGGGACAGGAATGAGTGGGGCCAACGTCCTGACTTTC
>-|TRBJ2-2|TRBD2|TRBV7-9
CASSQDLAGGELFF
TGTGCCAGCAGCCAGGACCTAGCGGGAGGCGAGCTGTTTTTT
>-|TRBJ2-1|TRBD2|TRBV2
CASSLLAYNEQFF
TGTGCCAGCAGTCTACTAGCGTACAATGAGCAGTTCTTC
>few|TRBJ2-7|-|TRBV9
CASSVEPGPVSGEQYF
TGTGCCAGCAGCGTAGAGCCGGGCCCCGTGTCGGGTGAGCAGTACTTC
>-|TRBJ1-6|TRBD1|TRBV5-6
CASSTTGGDSPLHF
TGTGCCAGCAGCACCACAGGGGGCGATTCACCCCTCCACTTT
>-|TRBJ1-3|-|TRBV7-9
CASSFGRGSGNTIYF
TGTGCCAGCAGCTTTGGTAGAGGCTCTGGAAACACCATATATTTT
>-|TRBJ1-1|TRBD1|TRBV2
CASSERGQGNTEAFF
TGTGCCAGCAGTGAAAGAGGACAGGGGAACACTGAAGCTTTCTTT
>-|TRBJ2-7|TRBD2|TRBV2
CASRASGIGDYEQYF
TGTGCCAGCAGAGCTAGCGGGATAGGGGACTACGAGCAGTACTTC
>-|TRBJ2-1|TRBD2|TRBV19
CASKKAGESNEQFF
TGTGCCAGTAAAAAAGCGGGAGAATCCAATGAGCAGTTCTTC
>-|TRBJ2-7|-|TRBV15
CATSRERGSYEQYF
TGTGCCACCAGCAGAGAGCGGGGCTCCTACGAGCAGTACTTC
>-|TRBJ2-7|-|TRBV9
CARMSASYEQYF
TGTGCCAGGATGTCGGCCTCCTACGAGCAGTACTTC
>-|TRBJ2-7|TRBD1|TRBV18
CASSLGTGGSNEQYF
TGTGCCAGCTCACTCGGGACAGGGGGATCCAACGAGCAGTACTTC
>-|TRBJ2-1|TRBD1|TRBV2
CASSEFGRTTGGSYNEQFF
TGTGCCAGCAGTGAATTCGGGCGAACGACAGGGGGTTCCTACAATGAGCAGTTCTTC
>-|TRBJ1-5|-|TRBV12-3/TRBV12-4
CASSPEGNQPQHF
TGTGCCAGCAGCCCTGAGGGTAATCAGCCCCAGCATTTT
>few|TRBJ1-3|-|TRBV7-9
CASSPRRYSGNTIYF
TGTGCCAGCAGCCCCCGACGGTACTCTGGAAACACCATATATTTT
>-|TRBJ2-1|-|TRBV10-3
CAISESSSYNEQFF
TGTGCCATCAGTGAATCTAGCTCCTACAATGAGCAGTTCTTC
>-|TRBJ2-2|TRBD2|TRBV10-1
CASSGAGGSIGELFF
TGCGCCAGCAGTGGGGCGGGAGGTAGCATCGGGGAGCTGTTTTTT
>-|TRBJ2-5|-|TRBV19
CASRNPGGPQETQYF
TGTGCCAGTAGAAATCCCGGGGGCCCTCAAGAGACCCAGTACTTC
>few|TRBJ2-7|TRBD2|TRBV5-1
CASSLTSGYYEQYF
TGCGCCAGCAGCTTGACTAGCGGGTACTACGAGCAGTACTTC
>-|TRBJ1-3|-|TRBV3-1/TRBV3-2
CASRTGSGNTIYF
TGTGCCAGCAGAACAGGGTCTGGAAACACCATATATTTT
>few|TRBJ1-2|-|TRBV7-2
CASSLHGTDYGYTF
TGTGCCAGCAGCTTACACGGGACGGACTATGGCTACACCTTC
>-|TRBJ1-1|TRBD1|TRBV10-3
CAISESTGVVNTEAFF
TGTGCCATCAGTGAGTCGACAGGGGTAGTGAACACTGAAGCTTTCTTT
>-|TRBJ2-7|TRBD2|TRBV6-5
CASSYSLAGAYEQYF
TGTGCCAGCAGTTACTCCCTAGCGGGAGCCTACGAGCAGTACTTC
>-|TRBJ2-7|TRBD1|TRBV7-8
CASSLARDSSYEQYF
TGTGCCAGCAGCTTAGCAAGGGACAGCTCCTACGAGCAGTACTTC
>-|TRBJ2-7|-|TRBV5-4
CASRREQTYEQYF
TGTGCCAGCAGAAGGGAACAGACCTACGAGCAGTACTTC
>-|TRBJ2-1|-|TRBV7-2
CASTRVGTEHYNEQFF
TGTGCCAGCACCAGGGTGGGAACGGAGCACTACAATGAGCAGTTCTTC
>-|TRBJ1-5|-|TRBV19
CASSTRGDQPQHF
TGTGCCAGTAGTACGAGGGGGGATCAGCCCCAGCATTTT
>-|TRBJ1-2|-|TRBV6-5
CASSIRDGDNYGYTF
TGTGCCAGCAGTATCCGGGACGGCGATAACTATGGCTACACCTTC
>-|TRBJ1-2|-|TRBV7-9
CASSLETRGYTF
TGTGCCAGCAGCTTAGAGACGAGGGGCTACACCTTC
>-|TRBJ2-2|-|TRBV7-3
CASSGGPNTGELFF
TGTGCCAGCAGTGGGGGTCCTAACACCGGGGAGCTGTTTTTT
>-|TRBJ1-1|-|TRBV11-2
CASSQGPPGPEAFF
TGTGCCAGCAGCCAGGGACCCCCCGGCCCTGAAGCTTTCTTT
>-|TRBJ2-7|-|TRBV7-9
CASSLASRLAYEQYF
TGTGCCAGCAGCTTAGCGAGTAGGCTAGCCTACGAGCAGTACTTC
>once|TRBJ2-3|-|TRBV6-1
CASSELSRSIGTDTQYF
TGTGCCAGCAGTGAACTGTCCCGGAGTATTGGGACAGATACGCAGTATTTT
>-|TRBJ2-7|TRBD1|TRBV6-4
CASSVSGGLEQYF
TGTGCCAGCAGTGTTTCAGGGGGTTTAGAGCAGTACTTC
>-|TRBJ1-5|TRBD1|TRBV27
CASSLGGTVSNQPQHF
TGTGCCAGCAGTTTAGGTGGGACAGTTAGCAATCAGCCCCAGCATTTT
>once|TRBJ2-7|-|TRBV5-6
CASSLLLVTAQEQYF
TGTGCCAGCAGCTTGTTGTTAGTGACAGCCCAGGAGCAGTACTTC
>-|TRBJ2-6|TRBD1|TRBV7-3
CASSLTGGTGGAGANVLTF
TGTGCCAGCAGCTTAACCGGTGGGACAGGGGGCGCTGGGGCCAACGTCCTGACTTTC
>-|TRBJ2-3|-|TRBV3-1/TRBV3-2
CASSPTPHHTDTQYF
TGTGCCAGCAGCCCAACTCCCCACCACACAGATACGCAGTATTTT
>-|TRBJ2-5|TRBD2|TRBV10-3
CAISGLADQETQYF
TGTGCCATCAGTGGACTAGCGGACCAAGAGACCCAGTACTTC
>-|TRBJ2-7|TRBD1|TRBV14
CASSQGGQVSYEQYF
TGTGCCAGCAGCCAAGGCGGACAGGTCTCCTACGAGCAGTACTTC